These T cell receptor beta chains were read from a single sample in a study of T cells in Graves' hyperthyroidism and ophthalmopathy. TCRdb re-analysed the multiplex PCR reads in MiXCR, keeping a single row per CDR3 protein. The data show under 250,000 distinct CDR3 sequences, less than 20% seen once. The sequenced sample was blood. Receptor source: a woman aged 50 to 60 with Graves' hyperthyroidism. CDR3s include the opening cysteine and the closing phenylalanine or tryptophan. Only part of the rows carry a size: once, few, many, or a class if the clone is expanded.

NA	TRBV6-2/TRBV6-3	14	CASHPGQFTDTQYF
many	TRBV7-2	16	CASSLKTGTGLNIQYF
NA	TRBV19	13	CASNINTNTEAFF
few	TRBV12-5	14	CASGFSGEENIQYF
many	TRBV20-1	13	CSATTGFTDTQYF
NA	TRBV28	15	CASNLGLAGNNEQFF
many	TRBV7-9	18	CASSLDIGPGDSYNEQFF
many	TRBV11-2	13	CASSPPWSYEQYF
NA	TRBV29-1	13	CSASGGGNYGYTF
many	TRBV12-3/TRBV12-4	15	CASSSRGGGLYGYTF
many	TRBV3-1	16	CASSLGTSGSADTQYF
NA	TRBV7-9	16	CASSLFGQEEGIRQYF
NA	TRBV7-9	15	CASSAVLRAPGELFF
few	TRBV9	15	CASSGIISGANVLTF
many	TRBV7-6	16	CASSLSLAGGLNEQFF
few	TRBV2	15	CASSGYRGGRGEAFF
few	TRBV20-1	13	CSAIDSPQYGYTF
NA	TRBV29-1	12	CSVDTRRKEQFF
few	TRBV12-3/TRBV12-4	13	CASRGWRVGELFF
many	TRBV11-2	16	CASSIDSGANTGELFF
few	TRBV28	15	CASSSPVTGANVLTF
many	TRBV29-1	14	CSASTGGGTGELFF
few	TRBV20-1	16	CSARGGELRNTGELFF
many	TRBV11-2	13	CASSLSGATEAFF
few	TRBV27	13	CASSLKGWTEAFF
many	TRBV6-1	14	CASSEALPENTIYF
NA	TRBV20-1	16	CSARDSRSGGADTQYF
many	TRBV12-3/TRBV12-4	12	CASSLTGAIQYF
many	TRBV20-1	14	CSARGVQGGQPQHF
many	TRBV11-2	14	CASSLEKDGYEQYF
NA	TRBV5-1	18	CASSLAGTSGSWTDTQYF
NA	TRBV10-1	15	CASSEVGLDQETQYF
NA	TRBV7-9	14	CASSEERGHTEAFF
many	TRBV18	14	CASSPGDRGQPQHF
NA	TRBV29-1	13	CSVNAQSPYEQYF
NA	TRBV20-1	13	CSVQSPGLAEAFF
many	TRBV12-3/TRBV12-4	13	CASRWGSNQPQHF
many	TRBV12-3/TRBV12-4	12	CASMGLGEKLFF
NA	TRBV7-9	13	CASSLALGNEQFF
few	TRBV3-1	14	CASSQDRQRAPLHF
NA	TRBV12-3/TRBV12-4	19	CASSFGFGTVFSGANVLTF
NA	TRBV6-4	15	CASSVRSGRFYEQYF
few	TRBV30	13	CAWSVVSNTEAFF
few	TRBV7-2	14	CASSLARLTGELFF
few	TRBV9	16	CASSSGLALSTDTQYF
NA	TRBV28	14	CASSSGFGAQLLFF
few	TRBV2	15	CASRAGLAGRNEQFF
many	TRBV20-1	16	CSASSGTSGRQETQYF
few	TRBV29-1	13	CSVVSGATGELFF
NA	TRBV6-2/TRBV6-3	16	CASSFRTSGNPYEQYF
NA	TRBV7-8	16	CASSLMGVLAKNIQYF
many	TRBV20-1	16	CSAIGTSGTLQETQYF
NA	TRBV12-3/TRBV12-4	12	CASSEVGNTIYF
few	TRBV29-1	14	CSVGGNSGRGEQYF
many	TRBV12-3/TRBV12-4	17	CASSFSRAGLGNEKLFF
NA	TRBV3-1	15	CASSPKTDRNYGYTF
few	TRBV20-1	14	CSASGKGSLNEQFF
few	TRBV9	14	CASSVGVTNNEQFF
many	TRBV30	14	CAWSSGREAGELFF
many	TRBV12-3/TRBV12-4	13	CASRDGPSGEQYF